The source of this TCR beta chain is a study of cytotoxic CD8 clonotypes in ibrutinib-treated CLL. The study, taken as a whole, reports: Age-matched healthy donor levels were exceeded by baseline clonality, which tracked circulating CD8+ T-cell counts. The times at which samples were taken varied between sustained-remission and progressing patients. Public clonotypes (which were uncommon) either contracted or remained stable on treatment.

This CDR3 has 14 residues. The ends were cut back, 1 base at V and 2 bases at J, with 8 bases in the middle. Germline V gene sequence: CDR1 MGHDK, CDR2 SYGVNS. Generated by immunoSEQ multiplex PCR, the TCRdb table keeps only in-frame clones and is missing some. Of under 300,000 clones listed, about three quarters are singletons. A word on this clone: Its cognate antigen is unknown.

The sample in question was PBMCs, obtained after 24 months of ibrutinib treatment. This sequence originates from a human donor with chronic lymphocytic leukemia. The chain joins TRBV25-1 to TRBJ2-5; no clear D gene. CDR3 DNA: TGTGCCAGCAGTGAATCTAGAGCTCAAGAGACCCAGTACTTC. Its translation is CASSESRAQETQYF.